Sequencing of this TCR beta chain was carried out in a study of OX40 agonist ivuxolimab in advanced cancers. The ends lost 5 bases at V and 2 bases at J; junction bases unmatched: 6. Germline V lookup: CDR1 MNHEY, CDR2 SMNVEV (reference sequence). This CDR3 has 15 residues. Here immunoSEQ multiplex PCR was the method, and the copy in TCRdb shows in-frame clones only, minus some. The sample comprises more than 80,000 clones, roughly nine tenths of which are singletons, and 8.4% rests with the top ten. This clone was seen just once. The genes are TRBV27 and TRBJ1-2; TRBD1 agrees at 9 bases. This TCR was sampled from an adult with an advanced solid tumor such as melanoma, head and neck, liver or kidney cancer. The sample here was CD4+ or CD8+ T cells sorted from blood, taken in a trial of the OX40 agonist ivuxolimab. The CDR3 DNA reads as TGTGCCAGCAGTCTGATGGGGACAGGGAACTATGGCTACACCTTC. It translates to CASSLMGTGNYGYTF.